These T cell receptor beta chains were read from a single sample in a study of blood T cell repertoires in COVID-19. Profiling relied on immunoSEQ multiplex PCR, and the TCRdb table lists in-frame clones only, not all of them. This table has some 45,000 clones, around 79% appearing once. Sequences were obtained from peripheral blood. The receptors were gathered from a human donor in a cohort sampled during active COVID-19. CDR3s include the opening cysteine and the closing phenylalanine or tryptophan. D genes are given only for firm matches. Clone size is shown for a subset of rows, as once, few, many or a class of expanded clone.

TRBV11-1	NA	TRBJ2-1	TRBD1	TGTGCCAGCAGCCCGGACAGGGGGTCCTACAATGAGCAGTTCTTC	CASSPDRGSYNEQFF
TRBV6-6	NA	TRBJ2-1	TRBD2	TGTGCCAGCAGTTACCTCCCCGGGACTAGCGGGAGTCTTCCGTTCTTC	CASSYLPGTSGSLPFF
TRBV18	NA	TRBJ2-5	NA	TGTGCCAGCTCACGAACAGGGCAAGAGACCCAGTACTTC	CASSRTGQETQYF
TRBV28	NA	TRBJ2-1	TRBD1	TGTGCCAGCAGCTTCGGGACAGACTACAATGAGCAGTTCTTC	CASSFGTDYNEQFF
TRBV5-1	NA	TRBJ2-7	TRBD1	TGCGCCAGCAGGACGGGACAGGGAGACCTCTCCGAGCAGTACTTC	CASRTGQGDLSEQYF
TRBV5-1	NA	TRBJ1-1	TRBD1	TGCGCCAGCAGCCTGACAGGGGCGAACACTGAAGCTTTCTTT	CASSLTGANTEAFF
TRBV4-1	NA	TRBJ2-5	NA	TGCGCCAGCAGCCAATCCTCGCGAGAGACCCAGTACTTC	CASSQSSRETQYF
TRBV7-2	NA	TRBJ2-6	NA	TGTGCCAGCAGTTCAGGGTCGTCTGGGGCCAACGTCCTGACTTTC	CASSSGSSGANVLTF
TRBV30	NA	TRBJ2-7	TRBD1	TGTGCCTGGAGCTTAGGGACAGCTACCTACGAGCAGTACTTC	CAWSLGTATYEQYF
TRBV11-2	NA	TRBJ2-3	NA	TGTGCCAGCAGCTCCGAGGGGGGGAGTACGCAGTATTTT	CASSSEGGSTQYF
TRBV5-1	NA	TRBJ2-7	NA	TGCGCCAGCAGCTTGGCCCCCGGCGGGACGTCCTCCTCCTACGAGCAGTACTTC	CASSLAPGGTSSSYEQYF
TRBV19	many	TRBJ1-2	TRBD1	TGTGCCAGTAGTAGCTTGACAGGGGGAGGTGGCTACACCTTC	CASSSLTGGGGYTF
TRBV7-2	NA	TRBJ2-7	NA	TGTGCCAGCAGCTTAGGGGCTAGCCTAACTCTGTACGAGCAGTACTTC	CASSLGASLTLYEQYF
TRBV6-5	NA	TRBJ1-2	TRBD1	TGTGCCAGCACCCCGGACAGGGGGCATGGCTACACCTTC	CASTPDRGHGYTF
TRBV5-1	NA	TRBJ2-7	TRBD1	TGCGCCAGCAGCAGTGGACAGGCGAGCTCCTACGAGCAGTACTTC	CASSSGQASSYEQYF
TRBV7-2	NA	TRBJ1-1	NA	TGTGCCAGCAGCCCTCAAGCGGGAATGAACACTGAAGCTTTCTTT	CASSPQAGMNTEAFF
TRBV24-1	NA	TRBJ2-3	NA	TGTGCCCTTGGGGGCAGAATAATACCACAGATACGCAGGGGTTTT	CALGGRIIPQIRRGF
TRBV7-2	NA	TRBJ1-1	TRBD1	TGTGCCAGCAGCCAAGGGACAGCGCACACTGAAGCTTTCTTT	CASSQGTAHTEAFF
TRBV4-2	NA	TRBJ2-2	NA	TGTGCCAGCAGCCAAGATTGGGCGGAAACAGGGAGAAACGGGGAGCTGTTTTTT	CASSQDWAETGRNGELFF
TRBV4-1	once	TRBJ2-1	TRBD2	TGCGCCAGCAGCCGGGGACTAGCGGGAGTGAGCTCCTACAATGAGCAGTTCTTC	CASSRGLAGVSSYNEQFF
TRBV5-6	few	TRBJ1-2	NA	TGTGCCAGCAGCTTGGTGCAGGGAAACTATGGCTACACCTTC	CASSLVQGNYGYTF
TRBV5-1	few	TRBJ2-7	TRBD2	TGCGCCAGCAGCCGGGGGGTGGCCTACGAGCAGTACTTC	CASSRGVAYEQYF
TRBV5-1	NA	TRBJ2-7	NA	TGCGCCAGCAGCTTGGGATTTGCAGGGTTAGACGAGCAGTACTTC	CASSLGFAGLDEQYF
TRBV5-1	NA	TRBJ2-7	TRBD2	TGCGCCAGCAGCTACAGCGGGGAGGACGAGCAGTACTTC	CASSYSGEDEQYF
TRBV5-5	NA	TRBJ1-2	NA	TGTGCCAGCAGCCCAGAAATAGGCGGTTATGGCTACACCTTC	CASSPEIGGYGYTF
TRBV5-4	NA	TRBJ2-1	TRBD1	TGTGCCAGCAGCAGGGACAGGGGTTCAAATGAGCAGTTCTTC	CASSRDRGSNEQFF
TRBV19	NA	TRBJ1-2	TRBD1	TGTGCCAGTGGCGAGCCCCGGGACAGGGACCTCTATGGCTACACCTTC	CASGEPRDRDLYGYTF
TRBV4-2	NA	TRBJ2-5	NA	TGTGCCAGCAGCCAAGGAAGCTTAGAGACCCAGTACTTC	CASSQGSLETQYF
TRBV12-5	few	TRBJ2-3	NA	TGTGCTAGTGGTTCCGGGACTTCCAGCACAGATACGCAGTATTTT	CASGSGTSSTDTQYF
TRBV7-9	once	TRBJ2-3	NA	TGTGCCAGCAGCTTAGCGGCCAGGTACACAGATACGCAGTATTTT	CASSLAARYTDTQYF
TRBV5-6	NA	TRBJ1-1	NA	TGTGCCAGCAGCAACACTGGGGCAGGCGCTTTCTTT	CASSNTGAGAFF
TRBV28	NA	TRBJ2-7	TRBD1	TGTGCCAGCAAACGGGGGACAGGGGGCGACGACGAGCAGTACTTC	CASKRGTGGDDEQYF
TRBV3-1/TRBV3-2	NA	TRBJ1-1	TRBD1	TGTGCCAGCAGCCATAAAAAGGAAGGCGACAGGGGATGCACTGAAGCTTTCTTT	CASSHKKEGDRGCTEAFF
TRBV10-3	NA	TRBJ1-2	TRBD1	TGTGCCATCAGTGAGGGAGACAGGGATGGCTACACCTTC	CAISEGDRDGYTF
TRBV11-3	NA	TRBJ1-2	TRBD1	TGTGCCAGCAGCCCCGCCGGGACAGGGGGCTATGGCTACACCTTC	CASSPAGTGGYGYTF
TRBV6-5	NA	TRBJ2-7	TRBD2	TGTGCCAGCAGCCTAACCGGGACTAGCGTATCCGAGCAGTACTTC	CASSLTGTSVSEQYF
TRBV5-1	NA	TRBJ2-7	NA	TGCGCCAGCAGCTTGGGGCAGTTTGCCTACGAGCAGTACTTC	CASSLGQFAYEQYF
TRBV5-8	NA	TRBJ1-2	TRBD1	TGTGCCAGCAGCACCGACAGGGGTGTTGGCTACACCTTC	CASSTDRGVGYTF
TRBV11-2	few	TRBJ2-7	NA	TGTGCCAGCAGCTTAGAGGACACCCGCTCCTACGAGCAGTACTTC	CASSLEDTRSYEQYF
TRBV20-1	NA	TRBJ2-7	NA	TGCAGTGCTAGAAATTTAGAAGAGCAGTACTTC	CSARNLEEQYF
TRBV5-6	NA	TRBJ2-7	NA	TGTGCCAGCAGCTTGGCCGGGGTCTCCTACGAGCAGTACTTC	CASSLAGVSYEQYF
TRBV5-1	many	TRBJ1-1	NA	TGCGCCAGCAGCTTGACGCGGGTACGGAACACTGAAGCTTTCTTT	CASSLTRVRNTEAFF
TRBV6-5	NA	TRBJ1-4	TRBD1	TGTGCCAGCAGCCCGACAGGGGGGAATGAAAAACTGTTTTTT	CASSPTGGNEKLFF
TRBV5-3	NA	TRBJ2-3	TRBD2	TGTGCCAGAAGCCCGCGACTAGCGGGAGGGCCAAGGACAGATACGCAGTATTTT	CARSPRLAGGPRTDTQYF
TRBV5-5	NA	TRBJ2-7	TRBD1	TGTGCCAGCAGCCCGGGGGGACAGGGGGCGTACGAGCAGTACTTC	CASSPGGQGAYEQYF
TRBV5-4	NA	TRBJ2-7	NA	TGTGCCAGCAGCTCGGCTAGCGACTCCTACGAGCAGTACTTC	CASSSASDSYEQYF
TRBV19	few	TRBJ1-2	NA	TGTGCCAGTAGTATAGATGGGGAGGGAGGCTACACCTTC	CASSIDGEGGYTF
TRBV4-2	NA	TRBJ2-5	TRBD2	TGTGCCAGCAGCCAAAGACTAGCGGGAGTAGGGGAGACCCAGTACTTC	CASSQRLAGVGETQYF
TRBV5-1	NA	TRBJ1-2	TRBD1	TGCGCCAGCAGCCCCGGACAGGGTAATGGCTACACCTTC	CASSPGQGNGYTF
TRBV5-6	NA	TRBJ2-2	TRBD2	TGTGCCAGCAGCTCCGGACTAGCGGGGAACACCGGGGAGCTGTTTTTT	CASSSGLAGNTGELFF
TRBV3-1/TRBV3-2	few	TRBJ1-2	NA	TGTGCCAGCAGCCATAAGGGAGTGATACACTATGGCTACACCTTC	CASSHKGVIHYGYTF
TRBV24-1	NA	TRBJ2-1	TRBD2	TGTGCCACCAGTGATTTAGAGCGGGACTATGAGCAGTTCTTC	CATSDLERDYEQFF
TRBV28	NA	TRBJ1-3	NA	TGTGCCAGCAGTTTCCCCCTCCAGGGTTCTGGAAACACCATATATTTT	CASSFPLQGSGNTIYF
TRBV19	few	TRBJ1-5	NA	TGTGCCAGTAGTTCCAGGAGGGGTCAGCCCCAGCATTTT	CASSSRRGQPQHF